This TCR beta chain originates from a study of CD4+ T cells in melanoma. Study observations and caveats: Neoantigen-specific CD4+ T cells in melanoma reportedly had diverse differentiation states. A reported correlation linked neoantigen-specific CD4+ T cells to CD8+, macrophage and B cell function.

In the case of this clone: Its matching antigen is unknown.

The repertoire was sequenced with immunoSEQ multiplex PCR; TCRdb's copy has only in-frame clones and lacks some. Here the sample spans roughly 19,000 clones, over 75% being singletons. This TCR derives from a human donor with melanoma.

This CDR3 reads CASSEEGVVTYGYTF. CDR3 DNA sequence: TGTGCCAGCAGTGAAGAGGGCGTAGTTACCTATGGCTACACCTTC. The V and J genes are TRBV2 and TRBJ1-2; D not resolved. CDR1 is SNHLY and CDR2 is FYNNEI in the germline V gene. The CDR3 length is 15 residues. V lost 1 base, J lost 4 bases, and 13 bases lay in between.